Each of the 4 T cell receptor beta chains below was sequenced from the same sample in a study. TCRdb re-called the 5' RACE reads through MiXCR, storing one row per CDR3 protein. The sample has 30,000 or so distinct CDR3 sequences; approximately 25% are singletons. Sequencing used memory CD4+ T cells sorted from blood. Subset reported: memory CD4+ T cells, CD4+CD45RO+CD25-. The receptors stem from a female donor with breast cancer.

The rearrangement uses TRBV12-3 or TRBV12-4 and TRBJ2-1, with a weak D call TRBD2 (6 bases). V was pared by 3 bases and J by 5 bases, with 20 bases between. The CDR3 contains 17 residues. This CDR3 reads CASSFTLARGFNNEQFF. CDR3 sequence (DNA): TGTGCCAGCAGTTTTACCCTAGCGAGAGGGTTCAACAATGAGCAGTTCTTC.

The V and J genes are TRBV27 and TRBJ1-5; D not resolved. The CDR3 is 14 amino acids. V shed 3 bases and J shed 3 bases, with 9 bases lying between them. In germline, CDR1 is MNHEY, CDR2 SMNVEV (reference sequence). The CDR3 DNA sequence: TGTGCCAGCAGTTTCCGGGTAGACAATCAGCCCCAGCATTTT. Protein product: CASSFRVDNQPQHF.

The chain carries TRBV7-2 and TRBJ1-1; the D is unclear. The CDR3 has 14 amino acids. CDR1 is SGHTA and CDR2 is FQGNSA in the germline V gene. V gave up 1 base and J gave up 6 bases, with 12 bases separating them. CDR3 sequence (DNA): TGTGCCAGCAGCTTAGTCAGTTCGGGCCCTGAAGCTTTCTTT. As protein: CASSLVSSGPEAFF.

This chain links TRBV6-5 with TRBJ2-7, with D maybe TRBD2 (6 bases). Trimming cost V 0 bases and J 3 bases, with 12 bases left between them. The CDR3 is 15 amino acids. Germline CDR1 MNHEY, CDR2 SVGAGI. The DNA for the CDR3 is TGTGCCAGCAGTTACTCCGGGGGAGGTCTCTACGAGCAGTACTTC. Translated: CASSYSGGGLYEQYF.